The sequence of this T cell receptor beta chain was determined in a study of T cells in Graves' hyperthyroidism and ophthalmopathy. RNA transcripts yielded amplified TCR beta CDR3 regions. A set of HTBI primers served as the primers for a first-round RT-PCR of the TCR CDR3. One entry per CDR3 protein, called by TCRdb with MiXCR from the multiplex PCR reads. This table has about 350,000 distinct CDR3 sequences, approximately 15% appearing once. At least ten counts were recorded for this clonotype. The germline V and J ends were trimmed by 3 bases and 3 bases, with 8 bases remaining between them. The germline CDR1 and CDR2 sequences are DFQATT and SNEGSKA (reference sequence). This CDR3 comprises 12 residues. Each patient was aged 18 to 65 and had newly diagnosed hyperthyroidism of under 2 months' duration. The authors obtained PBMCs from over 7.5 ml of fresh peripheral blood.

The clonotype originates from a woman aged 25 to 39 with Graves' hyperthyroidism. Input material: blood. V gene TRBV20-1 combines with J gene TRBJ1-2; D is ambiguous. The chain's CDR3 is CSASSLYYGYTF. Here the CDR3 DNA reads TGCAGTGCTAGTTCGTTGTACTATGGCTACACCTTC.